This T cell receptor (beta chain) was captured in a study of blood T cell repertoires in COVID-19. The V gene's germline CDR1 is LNHDA and CDR2 SQIVND (reference sequence). Trimming took 5 bases from V and 6 from J; bases not matched to a gene: 7. The CDR3 sequence is 14 residues long. The method was immunoSEQ multiplex PCR; TCRdb's version includes in-frame clones alone and lacks a portion of them. The sample has roughly 220,000 clones, about 78% seen once. Material for sequencing was peripheral blood. This clonotype originated in a woman in her 70s with acute or convalescent COVID-19. The rearrangement links TRBV19 to TRBJ2-7; TRBD1 agrees at 10 bases. CDR3 amino acids: CASSFPGQGSEQYF. The CDR3 bases are TGTGCCAGTAGTTTTCCGGGACAGGGGAGCGAGCAGTACTTC.